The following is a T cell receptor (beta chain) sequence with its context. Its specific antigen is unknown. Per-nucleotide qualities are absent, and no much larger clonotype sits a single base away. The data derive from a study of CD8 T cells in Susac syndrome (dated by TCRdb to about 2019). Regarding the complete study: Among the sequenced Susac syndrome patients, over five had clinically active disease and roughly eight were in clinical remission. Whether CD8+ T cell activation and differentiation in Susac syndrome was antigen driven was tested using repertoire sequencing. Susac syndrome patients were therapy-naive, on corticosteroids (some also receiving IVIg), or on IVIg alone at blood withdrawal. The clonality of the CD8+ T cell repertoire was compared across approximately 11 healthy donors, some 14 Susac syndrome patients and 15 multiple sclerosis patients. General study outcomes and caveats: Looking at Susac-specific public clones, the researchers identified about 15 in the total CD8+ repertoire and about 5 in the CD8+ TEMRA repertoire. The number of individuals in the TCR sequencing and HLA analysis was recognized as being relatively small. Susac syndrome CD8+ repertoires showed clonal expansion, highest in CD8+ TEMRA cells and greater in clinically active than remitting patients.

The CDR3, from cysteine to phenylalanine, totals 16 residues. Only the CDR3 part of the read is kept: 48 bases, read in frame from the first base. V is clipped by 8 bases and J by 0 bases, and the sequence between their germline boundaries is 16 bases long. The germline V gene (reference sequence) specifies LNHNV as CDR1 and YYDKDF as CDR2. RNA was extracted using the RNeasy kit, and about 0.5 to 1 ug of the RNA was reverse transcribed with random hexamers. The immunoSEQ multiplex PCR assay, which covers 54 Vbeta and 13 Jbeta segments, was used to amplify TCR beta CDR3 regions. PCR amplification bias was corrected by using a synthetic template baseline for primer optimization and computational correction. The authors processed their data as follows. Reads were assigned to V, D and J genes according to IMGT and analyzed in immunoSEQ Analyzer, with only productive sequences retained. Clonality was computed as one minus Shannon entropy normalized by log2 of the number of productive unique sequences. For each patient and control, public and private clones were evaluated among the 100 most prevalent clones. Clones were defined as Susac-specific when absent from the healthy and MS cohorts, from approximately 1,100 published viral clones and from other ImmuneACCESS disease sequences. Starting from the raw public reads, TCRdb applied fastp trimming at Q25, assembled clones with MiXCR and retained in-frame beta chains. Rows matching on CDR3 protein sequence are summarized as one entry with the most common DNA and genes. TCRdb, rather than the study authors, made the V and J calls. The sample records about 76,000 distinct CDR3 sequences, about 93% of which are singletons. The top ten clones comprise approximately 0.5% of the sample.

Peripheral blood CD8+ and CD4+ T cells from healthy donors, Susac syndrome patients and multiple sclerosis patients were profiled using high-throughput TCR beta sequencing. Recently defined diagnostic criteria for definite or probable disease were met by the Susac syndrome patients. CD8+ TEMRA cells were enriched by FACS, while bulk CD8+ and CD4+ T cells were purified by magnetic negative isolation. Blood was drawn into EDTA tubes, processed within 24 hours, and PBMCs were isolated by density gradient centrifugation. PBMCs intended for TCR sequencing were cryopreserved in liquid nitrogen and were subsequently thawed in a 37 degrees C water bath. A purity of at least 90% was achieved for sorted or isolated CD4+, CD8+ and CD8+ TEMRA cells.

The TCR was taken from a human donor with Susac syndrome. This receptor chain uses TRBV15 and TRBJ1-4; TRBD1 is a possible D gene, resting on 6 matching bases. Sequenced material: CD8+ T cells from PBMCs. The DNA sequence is TGTGCCACCCAAGGGGACGAGGGGGCAACTAATGAAAAACTGTTTTTT. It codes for CATQGDEGATNEKLFF. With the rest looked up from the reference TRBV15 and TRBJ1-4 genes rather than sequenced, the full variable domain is DAMVIQNPRYQVTQFGKPVTLSCSQTLNHNVMYWYQQKSSQAPKLLFHYYDKDFNNEADTPDNFQSRRPNTSFCFLDIRSPGLGDTAMYLCATQGDEGATNEKLFFGSGTQLSVL.